One and the same sample provided the 4 T cell receptor beta chains below, sequenced in a study of technical replicates of blood from a handful of donors (dated by TCRdb to the late 2010s). The library was prepared using the immunoSEQ multiplex PCR assay. Sourced from immuneACCESS, this table was stored by TCRdb with only in-frame sequences that have V and J called. A share of the clones is absent; for the studies checked, an unresolved V gene accounts for under half, and the remainder has no known explanation. For this sample the table gives approximately 12,000 clones, of which 60% to 85% were detected only once. The ten largest clonotypes hold roughly 15% of the sample. The sequenced sample was PBMCs. Every receptor here comes from a human donor in good health.

This rearrangement joins TRBV10-3 to TRBJ1-1; 10 positions agree with TRBD1. The CDR3 consists of 13 residues. Germline assignment: CDR1 ENHRY and CDR2 SYGVKD. Trimming at V came to 10 bases and at J to 11 bases, leaving 13 bases not matched to a gene. The CDR3 region is CATVGTGEGGAFF. The CDR3 bases are TGTGCCACCGTGGGGACAGGGGAAGGGGGGGCTTTCTTT.

This chain connects TRBV27 to TRBJ2-3; 12 nucleotides line up with TRBD2. The germline V gene encodes CDR1 MNHEY and CDR2 SMNVEV (reference sequence). V dropped 6 bases and J dropped 5; count of bases not matched to a gene: 9. The CDR3 length is 16 residues. The CDR3 here is CASSSLGTSGQDTQYF. CDR3 nucleotides: TGTGCCAGCAGCAGCCTCGGGACTAGCGGGCAAGATACGCAGTATTTT.

The chain recombines TRBV30 with TRBJ2-7; 9 bases are a match to TRBD1. The V segment lost 8 bases and the J segment 3 bases; nucleotides outside the gene matches: 11. This CDR3 is built from 14 residues. CDR1 and CDR2 (germline): GTSNPN, SVGIG (reference sequence). CDR3 sequence: CAVNGQGQGYEQYF. In nucleotides, the CDR3 is TGTGCCGTCAACGGTCAGGGACAGGGCTACGAGCAGTACTTC.

CDR3 DNA: TGTGCCAGCAGCCTCGTGGACTCGTCCTACGAGCAGTACTTC. It specifies CASSLVDSSYEQYF. The chain combines TRBV13 with TRBJ2-7; maybe TRBD2 (5 bases). CDR3 size: 14 residues. Trimming took 5 bases from V and 1 from J, leaving 12 bases between them. The V gene's germline CDR1 is PRHDT and CDR2 FYEKMQ (reference sequence).